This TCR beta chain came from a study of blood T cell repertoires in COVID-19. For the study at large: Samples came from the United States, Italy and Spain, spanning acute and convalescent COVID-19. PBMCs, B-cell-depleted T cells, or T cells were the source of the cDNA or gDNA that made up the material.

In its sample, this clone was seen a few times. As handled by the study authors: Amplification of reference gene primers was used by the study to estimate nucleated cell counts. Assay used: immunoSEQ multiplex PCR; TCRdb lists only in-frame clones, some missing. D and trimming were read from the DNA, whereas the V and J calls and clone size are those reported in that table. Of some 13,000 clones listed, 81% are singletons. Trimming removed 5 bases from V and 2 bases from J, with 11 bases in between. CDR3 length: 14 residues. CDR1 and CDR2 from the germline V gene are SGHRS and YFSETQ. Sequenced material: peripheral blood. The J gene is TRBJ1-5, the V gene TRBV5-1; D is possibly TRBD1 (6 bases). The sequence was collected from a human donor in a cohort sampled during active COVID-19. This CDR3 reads CASSLRGGNQPQHF. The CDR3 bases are TGCGCCAGCAGTCTCAGGGGTGGCAATCAGCCCCAGCATTTT.